A selection of T cell receptor beta chains follows, all from one sample in a study of identical twins. TCRdb re-derived calls from the 5' RACE reads in MiXCR, one entry per CDR3 protein. The table shows 700,000 to 950,000 distinct CDR3 sequences, with about 12% occurring only once. These data were also filed under a second study, of yellow fever vaccine responses in identical twins.

What was sequenced was PBMCs. Every receptor here comes from a young woman in good health. Each CDR3 is given without its conserved first and last residue.

ASSQLGGGIGYEQY	TRBV3-1	TRBJ2-7
ASSVLQSYGTEAF	TRBV2	TRBJ1-1
ASGNPQLYYEQY	TRBV4-1	TRBJ2-7
ASSKTGSIYGYT	TRBV12-3/TRBV12-4	TRBJ1-2
ASTLNRGLEETQY	TRBV7-2	TRBJ2-5
SARQGGGETQY	TRBV20-1	TRBJ2-5
ASSRLGTSGGNEQF	TRBV5-1	TRBJ2-1
ASTLVWSSYEQY	TRBV6-1	TRBJ2-7
ASAASGRRETQY	TRBV12-3/TRBV12-4	TRBJ2-5
ASSLTTSYEQY	TRBV27	TRBJ2-7
ASSLEGRGGQDTQY	TRBV5-1	TRBJ2-3
SARILLAGGSYEQF	TRBV20-1	TRBJ2-1
ASSLSRGSSVYEQY	TRBV7-9	TRBJ2-7
ASSQYTGGSNEQF	TRBV14	TRBJ2-1
ASRPQGTGKVTDTQY	TRBV5-1	TRBJ2-3
ASSLQGQGPDTQY	TRBV7-9	TRBJ2-3
ASNRRGTGKVFSYNEQF	TRBV6-1	TRBJ2-1
ASRIAPYNSPLH	TRBV6-1	TRBJ1-6
ASTVRADTQY	TRBV2	TRBJ2-3
ASSFYGMGTGELF	TRBV7-9	TRBJ2-2
ASSLSVISGGQDIQY	TRBV5-1	TRBJ2-4
ASSQASGSTDTQY	TRBV5-1	TRBJ2-3
ASTFGAEAF	TRBV12-3/TRBV12-4	TRBJ1-1
ASSLATGVTDTQY	TRBV7-8	TRBJ2-3
ASETGLSTGELF	TRBV6-1	TRBJ2-2
SARDYTSGQETQY	TRBV20-1	TRBJ2-5
SARDLAGVGETQY	TRBV20-1	TRBJ2-5
SARGPVSGASFGTQY	TRBV20-1	TRBJ2-5
AINAREIYNEQF	TRBV10-3	TRBJ2-1
ASSSGLAGGRY	TRBV12-3/TRBV12-4	TRBJ2-5
ATSGGGAGPGELF	TRBV15	TRBJ2-2
ASSQMGLGF	TRBV6-6	TRBJ2-1
ASSWGTLSTDTQY	TRBV12-3/TRBV12-4	TRBJ2-3
ASSQKKAGAGPYEQY	TRBV4-1	TRBJ2-7
ASRETAGGYEQF	TRBV7-9	TRBJ2-1
SAIAGTGSYEQY	TRBV29-1	TRBJ2-7
ASSYSLPGRNYGYT	TRBV6-5	TRBJ1-2
ASSLEGTAYNEQF	TRBV5-5	TRBJ2-1
SATRDRRETQY	TRBV20-1	TRBJ2-5
ASSEADRPSYEQY	TRBV6-1	TRBJ2-7
ASSETGVYGYT	TRBV7-8	TRBJ1-2
ASSFRQSGNQPQH	TRBV12-3/TRBV12-4	TRBJ1-5
ASSPLAGFNEQF	TRBV9	TRBJ2-1
SARDWREFYNEQF	TRBV20-1	TRBJ2-1
SAPSSGGFSYNEQF	TRBV20-1	TRBJ2-1
ASSESMRGGTYEQY	TRBV10-2	TRBJ2-7
ASSLGLAGGLGTDTQY	TRBV4-2	TRBJ2-3
ASKGSSTDTQY	TRBV2	TRBJ2-3
ASSLRPSAHYEQY	TRBV27	TRBJ2-7
ASSLEGELF	TRBV28	TRBJ2-2